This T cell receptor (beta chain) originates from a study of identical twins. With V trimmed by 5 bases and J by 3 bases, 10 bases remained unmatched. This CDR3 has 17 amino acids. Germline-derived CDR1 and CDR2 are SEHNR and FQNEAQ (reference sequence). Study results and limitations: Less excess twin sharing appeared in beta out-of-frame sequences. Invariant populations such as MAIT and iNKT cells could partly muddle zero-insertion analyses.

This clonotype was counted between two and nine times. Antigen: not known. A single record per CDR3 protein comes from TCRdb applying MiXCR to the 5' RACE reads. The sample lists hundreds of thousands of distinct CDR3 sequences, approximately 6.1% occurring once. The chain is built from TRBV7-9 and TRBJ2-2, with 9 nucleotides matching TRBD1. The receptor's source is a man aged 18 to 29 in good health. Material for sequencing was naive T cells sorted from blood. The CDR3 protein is CASSGPGQGFHTGELFF. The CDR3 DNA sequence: TGTGCCAGCAGCGGTCCGGGACAGGGATTTCACACCGGGGAGCTGTTTTTT.